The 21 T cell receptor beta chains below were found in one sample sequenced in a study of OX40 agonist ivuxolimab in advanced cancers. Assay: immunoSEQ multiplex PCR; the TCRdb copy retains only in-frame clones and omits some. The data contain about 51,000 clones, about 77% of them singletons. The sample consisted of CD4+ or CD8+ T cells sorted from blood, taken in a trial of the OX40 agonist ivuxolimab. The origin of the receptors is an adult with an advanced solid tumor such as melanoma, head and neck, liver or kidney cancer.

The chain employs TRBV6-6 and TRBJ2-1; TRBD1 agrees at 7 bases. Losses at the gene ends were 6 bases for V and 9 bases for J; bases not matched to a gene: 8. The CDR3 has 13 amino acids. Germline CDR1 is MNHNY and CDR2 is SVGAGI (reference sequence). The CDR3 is CASSPTGVVEQFF. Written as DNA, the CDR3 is TGTGCCAGCAGCCCTACAGGGGTGGTTGAGCAGTTCTTC.

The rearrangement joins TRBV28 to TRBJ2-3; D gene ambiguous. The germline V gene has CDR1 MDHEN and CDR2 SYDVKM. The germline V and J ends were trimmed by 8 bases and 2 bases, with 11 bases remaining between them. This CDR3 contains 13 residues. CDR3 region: CASQSQNTDTQYF. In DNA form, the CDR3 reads TGTGCCAGCCAGTCGCAGAACACAGATACGCAGTATTTT.

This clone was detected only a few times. The CDR3 here is CASSRGGLANAGELFF. The CDR3 coding sequence is TGTGCCAGCAGCAGAGGAGGACTAGCGAATGCCGGGGAGCTGTTTTTT. The chain links TRBV7-3 to TRBJ2-2; 9 bases agree with TRBD2. The CDR3 is made up of 16 amino acids. Per germline, CDR1 SGHTA and CDR2 FQGTGA. Trimming took 5 bases from V and 6 from J; bases not matched to a gene: 10.

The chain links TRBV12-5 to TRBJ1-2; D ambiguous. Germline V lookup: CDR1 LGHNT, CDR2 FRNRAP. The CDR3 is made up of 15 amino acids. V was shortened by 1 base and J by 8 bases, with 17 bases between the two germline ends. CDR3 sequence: CASGLGLLTPEGYTF. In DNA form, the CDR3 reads TGTGCTAGTGGTTTGGGATTATTGACGCCCGAGGGCTACACCTTC.

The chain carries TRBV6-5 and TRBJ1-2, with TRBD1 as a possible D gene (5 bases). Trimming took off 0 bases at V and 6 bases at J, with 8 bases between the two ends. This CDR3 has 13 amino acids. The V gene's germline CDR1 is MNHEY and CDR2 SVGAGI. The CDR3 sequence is CASSYSGGDGYTF. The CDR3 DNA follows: TGTGCCAGCAGTTACTCGGGGGGGGATGGCTACACCTTC.

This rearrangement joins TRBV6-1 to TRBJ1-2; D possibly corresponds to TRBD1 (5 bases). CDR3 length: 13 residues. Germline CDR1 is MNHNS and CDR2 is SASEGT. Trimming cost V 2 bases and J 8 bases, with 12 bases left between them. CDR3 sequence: CASSERLGRGYTF. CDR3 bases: TGTGCCAGCAGTGAACGTCTGGGGCGAGGCTACACCTTC.

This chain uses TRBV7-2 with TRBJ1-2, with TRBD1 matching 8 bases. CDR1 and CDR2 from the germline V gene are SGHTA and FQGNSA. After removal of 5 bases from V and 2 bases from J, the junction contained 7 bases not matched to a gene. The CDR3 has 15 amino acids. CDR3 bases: TGTGCCAGCAGCCCCCCCAGGACAGGGAACTATGGCTACACCTTC. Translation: CASSPPRTGNYGYTF.

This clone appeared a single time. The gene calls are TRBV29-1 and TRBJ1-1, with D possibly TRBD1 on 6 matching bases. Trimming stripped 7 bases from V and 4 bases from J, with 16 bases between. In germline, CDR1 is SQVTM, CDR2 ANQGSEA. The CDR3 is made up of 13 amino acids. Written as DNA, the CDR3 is TGCAGCGGGTGGGACACCCCGGGCACTGAAGCTTTCTTT. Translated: CSGWDTPGTEAFF.

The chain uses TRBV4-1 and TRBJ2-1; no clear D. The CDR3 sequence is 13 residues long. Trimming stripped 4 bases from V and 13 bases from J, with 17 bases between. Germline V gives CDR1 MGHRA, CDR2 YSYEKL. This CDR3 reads CASSPVDPILQFF. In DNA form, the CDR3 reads TGCGCCAGCAGCCCTGTCGACCCGATCCTCCAGTTCTTC.

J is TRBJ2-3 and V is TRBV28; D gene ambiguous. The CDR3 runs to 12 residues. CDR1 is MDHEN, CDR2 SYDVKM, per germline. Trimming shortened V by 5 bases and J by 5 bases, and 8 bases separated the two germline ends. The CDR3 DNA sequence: TGTGCCAGCAGTCCCTTCGGAGATACGCAGTATTTT. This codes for CASSPFGDTQYF.

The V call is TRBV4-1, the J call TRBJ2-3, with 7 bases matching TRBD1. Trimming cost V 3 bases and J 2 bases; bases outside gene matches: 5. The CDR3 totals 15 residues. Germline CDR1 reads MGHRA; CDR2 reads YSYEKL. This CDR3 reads CASSQGTDFTDTQYF. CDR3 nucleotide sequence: TGCGCCAGCAGCCAGGGGACAGATTTCACAGATACGCAGTATTTT.

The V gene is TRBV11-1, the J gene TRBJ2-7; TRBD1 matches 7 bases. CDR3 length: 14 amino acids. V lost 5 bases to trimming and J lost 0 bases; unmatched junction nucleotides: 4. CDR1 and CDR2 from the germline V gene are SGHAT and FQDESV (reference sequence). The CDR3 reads CASSPRQGSYEQYF. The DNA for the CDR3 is TGTGCCAGCAGCCCAAGACAGGGCTCCTACGAGCAGTACTTC. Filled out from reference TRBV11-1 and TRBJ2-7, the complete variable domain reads EAEVAQSPRYKITEKSQAVAFWCDPISGHATLYWYRQILGQGPELLVQFQDESVVDDSQLPKDRFSAERLKGVDSTLKIQPAELGDSAMYLCASSPRQGSYEQYFGPGTRLTVT.

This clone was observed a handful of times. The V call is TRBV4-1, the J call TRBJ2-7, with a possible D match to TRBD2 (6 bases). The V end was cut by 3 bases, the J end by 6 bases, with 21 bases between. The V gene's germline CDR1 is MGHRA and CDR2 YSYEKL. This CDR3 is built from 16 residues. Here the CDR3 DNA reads TGCGCCAGCAGCCATCCTGGGGTAGCGGCGAGTCTCGAGCAGTACTTC. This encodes CASSHPGVAASLEQYF.

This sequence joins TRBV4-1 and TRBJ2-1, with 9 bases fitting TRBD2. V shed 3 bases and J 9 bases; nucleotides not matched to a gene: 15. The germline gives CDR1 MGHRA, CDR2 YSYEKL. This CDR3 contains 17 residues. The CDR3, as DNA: TGCGCCAGCAGCCAGCTCTTAGCGGGAGTGAGGCTGGGTGAGCAGTTCTTC. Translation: CASSQLLAGVRLGEQFF.

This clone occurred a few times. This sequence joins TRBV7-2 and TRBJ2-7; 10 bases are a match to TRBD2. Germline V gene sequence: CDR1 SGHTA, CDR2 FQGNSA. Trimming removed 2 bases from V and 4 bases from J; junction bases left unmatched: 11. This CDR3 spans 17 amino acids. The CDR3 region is CASSLRGASGRIYEQYF. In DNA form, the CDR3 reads TGTGCCAGCAGCTTAAGAGGTGCTAGCGGGAGAATTTACGAGCAGTACTTC.

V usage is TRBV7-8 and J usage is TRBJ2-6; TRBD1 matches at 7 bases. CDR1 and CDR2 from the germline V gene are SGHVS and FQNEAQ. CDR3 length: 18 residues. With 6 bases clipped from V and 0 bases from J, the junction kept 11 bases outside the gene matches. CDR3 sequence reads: CASRPRQGMGSGANVLTF. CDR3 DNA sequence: TGTGCCAGCAGACCAAGACAGGGAATGGGCTCTGGGGCCAACGTCCTGACTTTC.

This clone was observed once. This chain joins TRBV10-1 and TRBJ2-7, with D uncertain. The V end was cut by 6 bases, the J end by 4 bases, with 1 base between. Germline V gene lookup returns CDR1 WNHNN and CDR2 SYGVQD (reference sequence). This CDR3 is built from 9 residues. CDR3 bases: TGCGCCAGCAGGTACGAGCAGTACTTC. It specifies CASRYEQYF.

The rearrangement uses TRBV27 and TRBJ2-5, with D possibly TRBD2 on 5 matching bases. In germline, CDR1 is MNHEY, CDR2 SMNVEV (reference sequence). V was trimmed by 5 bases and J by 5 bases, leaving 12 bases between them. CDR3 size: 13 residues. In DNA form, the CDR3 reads TGTGCCAGCAGTACCGGGCGAGGGGAGACCCAGTACTTC. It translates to CASSTGRGETQYF.

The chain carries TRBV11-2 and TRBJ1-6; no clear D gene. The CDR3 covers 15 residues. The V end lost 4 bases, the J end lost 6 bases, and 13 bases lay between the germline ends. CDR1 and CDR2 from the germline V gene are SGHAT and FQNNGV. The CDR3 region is CASSSVGRFNSPLHF. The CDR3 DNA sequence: TGTGCCAGCAGCTCTGTAGGGCGATTTAATTCACCCCTCCACTTT.

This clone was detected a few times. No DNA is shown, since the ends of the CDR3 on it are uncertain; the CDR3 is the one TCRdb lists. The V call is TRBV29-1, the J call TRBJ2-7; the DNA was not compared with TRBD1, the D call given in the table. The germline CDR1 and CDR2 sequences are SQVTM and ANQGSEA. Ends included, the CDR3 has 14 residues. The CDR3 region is CSVGPGQDTYEQYF.

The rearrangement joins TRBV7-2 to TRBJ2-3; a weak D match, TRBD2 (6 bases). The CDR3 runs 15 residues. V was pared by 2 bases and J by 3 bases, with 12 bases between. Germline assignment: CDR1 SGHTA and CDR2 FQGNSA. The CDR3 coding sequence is TGTGCCAGCAGCTTACTACCCCGGGGGACAGATACGCAGTATTTT. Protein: CASSLLPRGTDTQYF.